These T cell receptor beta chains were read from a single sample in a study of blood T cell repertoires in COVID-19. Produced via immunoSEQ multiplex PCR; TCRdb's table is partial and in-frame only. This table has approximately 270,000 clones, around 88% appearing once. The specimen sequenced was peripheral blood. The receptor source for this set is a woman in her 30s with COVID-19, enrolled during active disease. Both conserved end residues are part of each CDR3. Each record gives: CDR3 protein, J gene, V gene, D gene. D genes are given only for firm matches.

CASNVVGDRNTEAFF	TRBJ1-1	TRBV9	TRBD1
CASTIRGGEGAEAFF	TRBJ1-1	TRBV19	NA
CASSPSVGGYTQYF	TRBJ2-3	TRBV7-9	NA
CASSLWAGWPDTQYF	TRBJ2-3	TRBV27	NA
CASSRLGQTPNYGYTF	TRBJ1-2	TRBV2	NA
CASSQVGLSGNTIYF	TRBJ1-3	TRBV7-8	NA
CATSRDRVGNTF	TRBJ1-2	TRBV15	NA
CSVEKAASNYGYTF	TRBJ1-2	TRBV29-1	NA
CASSSRVGQGTGANVLTF	TRBJ2-6	TRBV28	TRBD1
CASSPLPVADNSPLHF	TRBJ1-6	TRBV18	NA
CASSLRSPGGETQYF	TRBJ2-5	TRBV7-9	TRBD2
CASSALATELQETQYF	TRBJ2-5	TRBV28	NA
CASSYIRGKSYGYTF	TRBJ1-2	TRBV6-6	NA
CASSGRDRAPYEQYF	TRBJ2-7	TRBV7-9	TRBD1
CASSPRTDNYGYTF	TRBJ1-2	TRBV18	NA
CASSSSPRPPEGDGEETQYF	TRBJ2-5	TRBV7-7	NA
CAISDSRTGGETQYF	TRBJ2-5	TRBV10-3	TRBD2
CASSLSWGAGGDGYTF	TRBJ1-2	TRBV27	NA
CAISEFGQDEQYF	TRBJ2-7	TRBV10-3	TRBD1
CASSFSNEQFF	TRBJ2-1	TRBV7-9	NA
CASRETGGYSPLHF	TRBJ1-6	TRBV6-5	TRBD1
CASSLLRNTYEQYF	TRBJ2-7	TRBV28	NA
CASSPIGGDQPQHF	TRBJ1-5	TRBV5-5	NA
CSASASGGPIYNEQFF	TRBJ2-1	TRBV20-1	TRBD2
CASRPVGTRDINEQFF	TRBJ2-1	TRBV4-1	TRBD2
CASSQTRQGPNYGYTF	TRBJ1-2	TRBV6-2/TRBV6-3	TRBD1
CASSQEGPYQETQYF	TRBJ2-5	TRBV4-1	NA
CASSPARWSGSYNEQFF	TRBJ2-1	TRBV18	TRBD2
CASRAPSGNEQFF	TRBJ2-1	TRBV4-1	TRBD2
CASSLDRGVSGRAYNEQFF	TRBJ2-1	TRBV7-9	TRBD2
CASSPFSNQPQHF	TRBJ1-5	TRBV7-9	NA
CASSLGQGREKLFF	TRBJ1-4	TRBV7-9	TRBD1
CATSDLGLSTDTQYF	TRBJ2-3	TRBV24-1	NA
CATSSLAGGNEQFF	TRBJ2-1	TRBV15	TRBD2